The 20 T cell receptor beta chains below all came from one sample that was sequenced in a study of T cell responses to AZD1222 COVID-19 vaccine. The repertoire was sequenced with immunoSEQ multiplex PCR; TCRdb's copy has only in-frame clones and lacks some. The repertoire holds more than 150,000 clones, with around 92% as singletons. Material: peripheral blood, obtained on day 0 of AZD1222 vaccination. Source of these receptors: an adult in good health.

V usage is TRBV6-5 and J usage is TRBJ1-6, with TRBD1 matching over 7 bases. The trim removed 4 bases at V and 6 bases at J, leaving 9 bases unmatched. The CDR3 is 16 amino acids. The V gene's germline CDR1 is MNHEY and CDR2 SVGAGI. CDR3 DNA: TGTGCCAGCAGTTCCGCCGGGACAGTTCTTAATTCACCCCTCCACTTT. This sequence encodes CASSSAGTVLNSPLHF.

The chain joins TRBV12-5 to TRBJ1-4; D ambiguous. Trimming shortened V by 3 bases and J by 4 bases, and 21 bases separated the two germline ends. The length of the CDR3 is 18 residues. Germline CDR1 and CDR2: LGHNT and FRNRAP. The CDR3 protein is CASGLTNPATVNNEKLFF. CDR3 in DNA: TGTGCTAGTGGTTTAACAAACCCGGCTACAGTCAATAATGAAAAACTGTTTTTT.

This chain links TRBV30 with TRBJ1-6, with D possibly being TRBD1 (5 bases). V shed 3 bases and J shed 8 bases, with 14 bases lying between them. Germline assignment: CDR1 GTSNPN and CDR2 SVGIG (reference sequence). The length of the CDR3 is 14 residues. The CDR3 region has the DNA TGTGCCTGGAGCTATAAGGGGTGGGATTCACCCCTCCACTTT. This codes for CAWSYKGWDSPLHF. The variable domain in full, completed from reference TRBV30 and TRBJ1-6, reads SQTIHQWPATLVQPVGSPLSLECTVEGTSNPNLYWYRQAAGRGLQLLFYSVGIGQISSEVPQNLSASRPQDRQFILSSKKLLLSDSGFYLCAWSYKGWDSPLHFGNGTRLTVT.

This clone was seen only once. The chain has TRBV7-2 and TRBJ2-6, with TRBD2 identical over 10 bases. Germline V gene data show CDR1 as SGHTA and CDR2 as FQGNSA. The CDR3 contains 17 residues. With V trimmed by 4 bases and J by 0 bases, 3 bases remained unmatched. The CDR3, as DNA: TGTGCCAGCAGCTCGGGACTAGCGCTCTCTGGGGCCAACGTCCTGACTTTC. This sequence encodes CASSSGLALSGANVLTF.

This chain's CDR3 is CASSYSGTDYGYTF. CDR3 in DNA: TGTGCCAGCAGTTACTCTGGGACAGACTATGGCTACACCTTC. The rearrangement joins TRBV6-5 to TRBJ1-2; TRBD1 aligns across 7 bases. Germline lookup yields CDR1 MNHEY and CDR2 SVGAGI. CDR3 size: 14 residues. Trimming took 0 bases from V and 3 from J; bases not matched to a gene: 1.

V gene TRBV28 combines with J gene TRBJ2-7; a weak D match, TRBD2 (5 bases). CDR1 is MDHEN, CDR2 SYDVKM, per germline. The V end lost 11 bases, the J end lost 0 bases, and 20 bases lay between the germline ends. This CDR3 has 15 residues. The CDR3 sequence is CAGKKGVSISYEQYV. The CDR3 nucleotides read TGTGCCGGAAAGAAGGGAGTCTCAATCTCCTACGAGCAGTACGTC.

The chain is built from TRBV6-5 and TRBJ2-2, with a tentative D call TRBD2 (5 bases). The CDR3 has 12 residues. V gave up 6 bases and J gave up 11 bases, with 13 bases separating them. CDR1 and CDR2 (germline): MNHEY, SVGAGI. CDR3: CASSLGKSELFF. CDR3 in DNA: TGTGCCAGCAGCCTCGGGAAATCCGAGCTGTTTTTT.

V and J are TRBV6-5 and TRBJ1-1, with D possibly TRBD1 on 5 matching bases. Trimming left V 2 bases short and J 5 bases short, with 18 bases between. CDR3 length: 16 residues. The germline V gene encodes CDR1 MNHEY and CDR2 SVGAGI. This CDR3 reads CASSYQSPGRGTEAFF. DNA for the CDR3: TGTGCCAGCAGTTACCAATCACCTGGTCGGGGGACTGAAGCTTTCTTT.

The rearrangement joins TRBV19 to TRBJ1-1; the D gene is possibly TRBD1 (6 bases). The germline V gene encodes CDR1 LNHDA and CDR2 SQIVND (reference sequence). V dropped 7 bases and J dropped 10 bases, with 25 bases sitting between them. This CDR3 is built from 15 residues. The CDR3 here is CASIPGGGDLSGAFF. For the CDR3, the DNA is TGTGCCAGTATCCCTGGGGGGGGCGACCTCTCGGGAGCTTTCTTT.

The genes are TRBV13 and TRBJ1-6; TRBD1 aligns across 10 bases. The CDR3 is 15 amino acids. J gave up 8 bases and V 5 bases, and 6 bases lay outside the gene matches. Germline V gene data show CDR1 as PRHDT and CDR2 as FYEKMQ (reference sequence). For the CDR3, the DNA is TGTGCCAGCAGCCAGAGGGGGACAGGGGATTCACCCCTCCACTTT. As protein: CASSQRGTGDSPLHF. Looking up the rest from reference TRBV13 and TRBJ1-6 gives the full variable domain: AAGVIQSPRHLIKEKRETATLKCYPIPRHDTVYWYQQGPGQDPQFLISFYEKMQSDKGSIPDRFSAQQFSDYHSELNMSSLELGDSALYFCASSQRGTGDSPLHFGNGTRLTVT.

This clone was detected only once. The V and J genes are TRBV19 and TRBJ1-2, with D tentatively TRBD1 (6 bases). The germline V and J ends were trimmed by 3 bases and 2 bases, with 10 bases remaining between them. The CDR3 is 14 residues long. Germline V CDR1 and CDR2: LNHDA, SQIVND (reference sequence). The CDR3 DNA sequence: TGTGCCAGTAGTATGGACAGATGGAACTATGGCTACACCTTC. As protein: CASSMDRWNYGYTF.

The chain couples TRBV20-1 to TRBJ2-1; 7 bases fit TRBD2. Germline CDR1 and CDR2: DFQATT and SNEGSKA (reference sequence). V was pared by 5 bases and J by 7 bases, with 2 bases of the junction left unmatched. CDR3 length: 11 residues. The CDR3 sequence is CSARLANEQFF. The CDR3 region has the DNA TGCAGTGCTCGACTAGCTAATGAGCAGTTCTTC.

V gene TRBV30 combines with J gene TRBJ1-6; D uncertain. Germline values: CDR1 GTSNPN, CDR2 SVGIG (reference sequence). The CDR3 spans 14 residues. Trimming cost V 0 bases and J 4 bases, with 7 bases left between them. Here the CDR3 reads CAWSVQVYNSPLHF. DNA of the CDR3: TGTGCCTGGAGTGTACAAGTTTATAATTCACCCCTCCACTTT.

V gene TRBV7-9 combines with J gene TRBJ1-2; D is unclear. V lost 3 bases and J 1 base, leaving 6 bases between the germline ends. CDR3 length: 13 amino acids. CDR1 and CDR2 (germline): SEHNR, FQNEAQ (reference sequence). This CDR3 is CASSFENNYGYTF. Written as DNA, the CDR3 is TGTGCCAGCAGCTTTGAAAATAACTATGGCTACACCTTC. Looking up the rest from reference TRBV7-9 and TRBJ1-2 gives the full variable domain: DTGVSQNPRHKITKRGQNVTFRCDPISEHNRLYWYRQTLGQGPEFLTYFQNEAQLEKSRLLSDRFSAERPKGSFSTLEIQRTEQGDSAMYLCASSFENNYGYTFGSGTRLTVV.

The chain links TRBV18 to TRBJ2-2; D ambiguous. CDR3 length: 12 amino acids. CDR1 is KGHSH, CDR2 LQKENI, per germline. Trimming took 5 bases from V and 5 from J, leaving 6 bases between them. The DNA of the CDR3 is TGTGCCAGCTCAAGCAATACCGGGGAGCTGTTTTTT. Its protein product is CASSSNTGELFF.

The rearrangement joins TRBV2 to TRBJ2-7, with 9 bases matching TRBD1. V dropped 4 bases and J dropped 3; count of bases not matched to a gene: 4. From germline, CDR1 is SNHLY and CDR2 FYNNEI. The CDR3 sequence is 14 residues long. CDR3 sequence (DNA): TGTGCCAGCAGTGCCGGACAGGGGATCTACGAGCAGTACGTC. Residues: CASSAGQGIYEQYV.

V and J are TRBV13 and TRBJ1-1, with a weak D call TRBD1 (5 bases). V was pared by 1 base and J by 5 bases, with 14 bases between. The CDR3 has 15 residues. The germline V gene has CDR1 PRHDT and CDR2 FYEKMQ (reference sequence). The CDR3: CASSLEKKGRTEAFF. The CDR3 DNA sequence: TGTGCCAGCAGCTTAGAAAAGAAGGGGAGGACTGAAGCTTTCTTT.

V and J are TRBV29-1 and TRBJ1-3; D is ambiguous. V lost 3 bases and J 0 bases, leaving 6 bases between the germline ends. Germline CDR1 SQVTM, CDR2 ANQGSEA. This CDR3 contains 13 residues. CDR3 sequence (DNA): TGCAGCGTTGAGTTCAACTCTGGAAACACCATATATTTT. Its translation: CSVEFNSGNTIYF.

CDR3 in DNA: TGTGCCAGCAGCTTAGCATACTACAATGAGCAGTTCTTC. Protein product: CASSLAYYNEQFF. The chain carries TRBV7-8 and TRBJ2-1; D is unclear. Trimming left V 0 bases short and J 3 bases short, with 3 bases between. There are 13 residues in the CDR3. Germline loops: CDR1 SGHVS, CDR2 FQNEAQ. Full variable domain (rest looked up from reference TRBV7-8 and TRBJ2-1): GAGVSQSPRYKVAKRGQDVALRCDPISGHVSLFWYQQALGQGPEFLTYFQNEAQLDKSGLPSDRFFAERPEGSVSTLKIQRTQQEDSAVYLCASSLAYYNEQFFGPGTRLTVL.

The CDR3 loop is CASSVNRNTEAFF. CDR3 DNA: TGTGCCAGCAGTGTCAATCGGAACACTGAAGCTTTCTTT. V gene TRBV13 combines with J gene TRBJ1-1; D unclear. V lost 6 bases to trimming and J lost 1 base, with 9 bases between them. Germline V lookup: CDR1 PRHDT, CDR2 FYEKMQ (reference sequence). This CDR3 comprises 13 residues. Combining the CDR3 with reference TRBV13 and TRBJ1-1 gives the whole variable domain AAGVIQSPRHLIKEKRETATLKCYPIPRHDTVYWYQQGPGQDPQFLISFYEKMQSDKGSIPDRFSAQQFSDYHSELNMSSLELGDSALYFCASSVNRNTEAFFGQGTRLTVV.